Included here is one T cell receptor beta chain sequence, with context. The V gene's germline CDR1 is MGHRA and CDR2 YSYEKL. The CDR3 is 17 residues long. Trimming cost V 0 bases and J 4 bases; bases outside gene matches: 9. Here immunoSEQ multiplex PCR was the method, and the copy in TCRdb shows in-frame clones only, minus some. The table shows tens of thousands of clones, with about nine tenths occurring only once. The entry originates in a study of T cells after somatic rescue of genetic block. The chain has TRBV4-1 and TRBJ2-5; 9 nucleotides match TRBD2. This sequence was found in a man aged 35 to 55. Sequencing input: peripheral blood mononuclear cells (PBMCs). The CDR3 loop reads CASSQDGLAGALETQYF. The CDR3 nucleotides are TGCGCCAGCAGCCAAGATGGGTTAGCGGGAGCACTAGAGACCCAGTACTTC.